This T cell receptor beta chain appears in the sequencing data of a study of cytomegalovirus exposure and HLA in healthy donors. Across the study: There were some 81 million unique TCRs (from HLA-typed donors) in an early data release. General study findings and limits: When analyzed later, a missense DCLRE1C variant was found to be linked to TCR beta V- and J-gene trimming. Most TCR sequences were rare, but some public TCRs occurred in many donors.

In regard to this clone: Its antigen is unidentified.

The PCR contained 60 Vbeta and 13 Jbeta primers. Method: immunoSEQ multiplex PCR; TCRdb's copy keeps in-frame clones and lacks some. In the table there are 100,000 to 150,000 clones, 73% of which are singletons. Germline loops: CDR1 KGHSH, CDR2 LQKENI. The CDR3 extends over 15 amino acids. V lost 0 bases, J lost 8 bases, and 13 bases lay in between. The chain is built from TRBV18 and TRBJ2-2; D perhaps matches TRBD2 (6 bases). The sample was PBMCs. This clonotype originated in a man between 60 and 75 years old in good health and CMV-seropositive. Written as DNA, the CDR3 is TGTGCCAGCTCACCACCAACTAGCACCTATGGGGAGCTGTTTTTT. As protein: CASSPPTSTYGELFF.